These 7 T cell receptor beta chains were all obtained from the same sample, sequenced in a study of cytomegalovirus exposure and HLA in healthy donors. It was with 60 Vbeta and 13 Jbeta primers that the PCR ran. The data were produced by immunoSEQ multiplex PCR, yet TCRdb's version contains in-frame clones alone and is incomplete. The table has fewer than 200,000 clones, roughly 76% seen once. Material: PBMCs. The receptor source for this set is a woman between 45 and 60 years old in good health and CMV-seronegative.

The CDR3 protein is CASSQGLGEQFF. The CDR3 bases are TGTGCCAGCAGCCAGGGGCTGGGGGAGCAGTTCTTC. The chain is built from TRBV11-3 and TRBJ2-1; tentatively, D is TRBD1 (6 bases). Between the trimmed V and J ends, which lost 5 bases and 10 bases, there was a span of 12 bases. In germline, CDR1 is SGHNT, CDR2 YENEEA. The length of the CDR3 is 12 residues.

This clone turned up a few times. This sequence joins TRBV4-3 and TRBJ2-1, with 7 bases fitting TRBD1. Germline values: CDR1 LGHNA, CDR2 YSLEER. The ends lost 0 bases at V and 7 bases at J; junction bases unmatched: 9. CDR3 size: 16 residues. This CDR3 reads CASSQDLGGGRNEQFF. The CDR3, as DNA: TGCGCCAGCAGCCAAGATTTAGGGGGCGGAAGAAATGAGCAGTTCTTC.

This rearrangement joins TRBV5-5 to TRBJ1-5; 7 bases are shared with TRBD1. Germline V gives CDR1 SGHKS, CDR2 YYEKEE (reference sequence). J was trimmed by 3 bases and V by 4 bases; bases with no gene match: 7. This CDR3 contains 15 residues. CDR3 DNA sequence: TGTGCCAGCAGCCCCGGGACAGCGGACAATCAGCCCCAGCATTTT. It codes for CASSPGTADNQPQHF.

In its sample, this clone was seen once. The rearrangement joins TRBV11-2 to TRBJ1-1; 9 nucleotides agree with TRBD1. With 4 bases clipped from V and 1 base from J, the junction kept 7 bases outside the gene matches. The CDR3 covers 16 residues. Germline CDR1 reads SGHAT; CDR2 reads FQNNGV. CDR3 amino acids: CASSSTPGQGNTEAFF. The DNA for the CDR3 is TGTGCCAGCAGCTCGACCCCGGGACAGGGGAACACTGAAGCTTTCTTT.

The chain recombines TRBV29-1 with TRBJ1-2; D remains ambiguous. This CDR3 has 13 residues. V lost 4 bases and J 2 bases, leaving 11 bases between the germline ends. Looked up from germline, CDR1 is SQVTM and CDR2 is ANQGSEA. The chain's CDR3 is CSVVSNRNYGYTF. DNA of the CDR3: TGCAGCGTTGTGTCAAACAGAAACTATGGCTACACCTTC.

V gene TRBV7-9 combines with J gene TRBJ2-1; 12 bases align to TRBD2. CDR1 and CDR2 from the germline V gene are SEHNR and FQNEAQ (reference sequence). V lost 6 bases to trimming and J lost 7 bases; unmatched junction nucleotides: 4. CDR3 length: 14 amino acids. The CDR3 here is CASRTSGSVNEQFF. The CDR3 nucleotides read TGTGCCAGCAGGACTAGCGGGAGTGTGAATGAGCAGTTCTTC.

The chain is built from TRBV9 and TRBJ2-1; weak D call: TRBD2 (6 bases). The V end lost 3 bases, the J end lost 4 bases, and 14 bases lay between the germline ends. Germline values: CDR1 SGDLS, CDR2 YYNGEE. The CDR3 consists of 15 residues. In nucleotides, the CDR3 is TGTGCCAGCAGCGCCCTTGGGACTTCATACAATGAGCAGTTCTTC. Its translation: CASSALGTSYNEQFF.